This TCR beta chain originates from a study of shared clonotypes between healthy human individuals. Study-level background: The plates for each donor numbered three CD4 naive, three CD4 memory, two CD8 naive and one CD8 memory.

With regard to this clone: Its antigen is undetermined.

Per the germline V gene, CDR1 is SNHLY and CDR2 is FYNNEI. This CDR3 spans 13 amino acids. V dropped 2 bases and J dropped 7 bases, with 11 bases sitting between them. Sequencing was performed with immunoSEQ multiplex PCR; in TCRdb, only in-frame clones are kept and a portion is missing. The data hold about 2.4 million clones, with approximately 94% observed a single time. Study results and limitations: Measured sharing among donors was expected to vary with sequencing depth. Researchers sampled blood only, noting tissue repertoires likely differ.

The origin of this receptor is a man between 18 and 35 years old in good health. Some clones in this sample may be carry-over from other donors' samples. The chain carries TRBV2 and TRBJ1-2; D is unresolved. Sequenced input: naive CD4+ T cells from PBMCs. Stated subset: CD45RA+ positively selected. In DNA, the CDR3 is TGTGCCAGCAGTGAATTGCGGGAAGGTGGCTACACCTTC. Residues: CASSELREGGYTF.